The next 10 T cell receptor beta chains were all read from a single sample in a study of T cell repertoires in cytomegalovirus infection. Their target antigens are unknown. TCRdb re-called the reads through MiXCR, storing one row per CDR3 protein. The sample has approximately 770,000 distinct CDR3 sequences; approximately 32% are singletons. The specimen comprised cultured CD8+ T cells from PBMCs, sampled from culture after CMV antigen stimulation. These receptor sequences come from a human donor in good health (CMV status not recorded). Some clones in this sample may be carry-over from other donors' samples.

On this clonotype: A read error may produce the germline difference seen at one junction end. The CDR3 protein is CANSVGQGEHTEAFF. The CDR3 DNA reads TGTGCCAACAGCGTCGGACAGGGGGAACACACTGAAGCTTTCTTT. J is TRBJ1-1 and V is TRBV7-9; 10 bases line up with TRBD1. The CDR3 consists of 15 residues. In germline, CDR1 is SEHNR, CDR2 FQNEAQ (reference sequence). Looking up the rest from reference TRBV7-9 and TRBJ1-1 gives the full variable domain: DTGVSQNPRHKITKRGQNVTFRCDPISEHNRLYWYRQTLGQGPEFLTYFQNEAQLEKSRLLSDRFSAERPKGSFSTLEIQRTEQGDSAMYLCANSVGQGEHTEAFFGQGTRLTVV.

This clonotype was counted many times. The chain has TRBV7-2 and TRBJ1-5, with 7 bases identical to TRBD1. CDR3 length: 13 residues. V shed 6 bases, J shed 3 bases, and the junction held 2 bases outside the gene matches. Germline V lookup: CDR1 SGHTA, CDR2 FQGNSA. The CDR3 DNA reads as TGTGCCAGCAGGGACAGGAACAATCAGCCCCAGCATTTT. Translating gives CASRDRNNQPQHF.

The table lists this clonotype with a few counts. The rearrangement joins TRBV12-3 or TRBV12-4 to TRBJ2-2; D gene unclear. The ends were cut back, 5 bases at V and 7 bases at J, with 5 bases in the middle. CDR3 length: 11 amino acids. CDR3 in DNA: TGTGCCAGCAGTGAGAGCGGGGAGCTGTTTTTT. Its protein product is CASSESGELFF.

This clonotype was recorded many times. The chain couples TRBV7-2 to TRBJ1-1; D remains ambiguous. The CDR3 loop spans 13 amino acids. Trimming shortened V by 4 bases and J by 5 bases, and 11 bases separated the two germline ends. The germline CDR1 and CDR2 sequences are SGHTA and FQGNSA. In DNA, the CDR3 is TGTGCCAGCAGCTCCATGGGCAGGACTGAAGCTTTCTTT. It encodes CASSSMGRTEAFF.

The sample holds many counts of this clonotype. The CDR3 coding sequence is TGTGCCAGCAGTGAGGGGGGGAACTATGGCTACACCTTC. Amino acid sequence: CASSEGGNYGYTF. The V and J genes are TRBV12-3 or TRBV12-4 and TRBJ1-2, with a possible D match to TRBD1 (6 bases). The ends were cut back, 5 bases at V and 2 bases at J, with 9 bases in the middle. This CDR3 is 13 amino acids long.

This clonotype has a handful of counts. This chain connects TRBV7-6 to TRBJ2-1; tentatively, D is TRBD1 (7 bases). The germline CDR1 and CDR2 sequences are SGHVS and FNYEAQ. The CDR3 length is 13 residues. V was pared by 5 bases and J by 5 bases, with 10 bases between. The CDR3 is CASSTGEDNEQFF. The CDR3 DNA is TGTGCCAGCAGCACAGGGGAGGACAATGAGCAGTTCTTC.

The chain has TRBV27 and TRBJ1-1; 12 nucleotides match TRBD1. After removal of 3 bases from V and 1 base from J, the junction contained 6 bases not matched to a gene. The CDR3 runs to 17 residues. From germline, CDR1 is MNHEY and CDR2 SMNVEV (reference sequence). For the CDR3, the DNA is TGTGCCAGCAGTTTCGAACCGGGACAGGGGGCGAACACTGAAGCTTTCTTT. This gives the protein CASSFEPGQGANTEAFF.

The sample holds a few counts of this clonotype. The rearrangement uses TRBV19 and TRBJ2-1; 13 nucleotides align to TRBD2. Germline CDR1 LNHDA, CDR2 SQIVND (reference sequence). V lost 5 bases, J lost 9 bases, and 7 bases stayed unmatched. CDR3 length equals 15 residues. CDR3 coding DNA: TGTGCCAGTAGTTGGACTAGCGGGGGCTCAGGTGAGCAGTTCTTC. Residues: CASSWTSGGSGEQFF.

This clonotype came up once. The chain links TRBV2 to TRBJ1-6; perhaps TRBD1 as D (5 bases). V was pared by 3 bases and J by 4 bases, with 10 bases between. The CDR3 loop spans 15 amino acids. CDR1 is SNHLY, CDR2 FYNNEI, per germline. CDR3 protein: CASSDSGPYNSPLHF. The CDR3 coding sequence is TGTGCCAGCAGTGACTCAGGGCCTTATAATTCACCCCTCCACTTT.

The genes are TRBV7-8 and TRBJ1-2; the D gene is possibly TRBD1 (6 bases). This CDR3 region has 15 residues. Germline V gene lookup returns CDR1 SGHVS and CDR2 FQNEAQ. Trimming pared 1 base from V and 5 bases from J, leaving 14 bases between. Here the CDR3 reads CASSLGGGLGYGYTF. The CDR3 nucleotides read TGTGCCAGCAGCTTAGGGGGGGGGCTAGGGTATGGCTACACCTTC.